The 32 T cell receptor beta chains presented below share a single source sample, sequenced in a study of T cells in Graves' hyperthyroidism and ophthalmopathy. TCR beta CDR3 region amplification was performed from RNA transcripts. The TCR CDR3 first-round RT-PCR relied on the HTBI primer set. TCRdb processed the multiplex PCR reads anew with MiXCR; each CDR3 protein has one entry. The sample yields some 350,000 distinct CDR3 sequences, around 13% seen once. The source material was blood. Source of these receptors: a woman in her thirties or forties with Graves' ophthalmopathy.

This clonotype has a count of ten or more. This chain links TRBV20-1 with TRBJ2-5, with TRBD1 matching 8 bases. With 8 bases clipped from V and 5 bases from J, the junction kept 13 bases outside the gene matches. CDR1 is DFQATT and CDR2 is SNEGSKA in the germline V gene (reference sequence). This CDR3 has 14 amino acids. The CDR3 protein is CSLAQGAAWETQYF. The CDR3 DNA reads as TGCAGTTTAGCTCAGGGGGCGGCATGGGAGACCCAGTACTTC.

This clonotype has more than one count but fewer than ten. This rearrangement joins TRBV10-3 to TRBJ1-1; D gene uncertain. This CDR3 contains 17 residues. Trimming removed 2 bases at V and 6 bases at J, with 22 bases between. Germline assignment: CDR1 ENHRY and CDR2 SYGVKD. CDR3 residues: CAISEGPAVGFGPEAFF. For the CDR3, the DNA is TGTGCCATCAGTGAGGGACCCGCCGTAGGCTTTGGGCCTGAAGCTTTCTTT.

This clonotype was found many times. The CDR3 spells CSLSRQWGEEPETQYF. CDR3 DNA: TGCAGTCTAAGTCGACAATGGGGGGAGGAACCAGAGACCCAGTACTTC. The V gene is TRBV20-1, the J gene TRBJ2-5; D is possibly TRBD2 (6 bases). The V end lost 8 bases, the J end lost 4 bases, and 26 bases lay between the germline ends. The CDR3 is 16 residues long. Germline lookup yields CDR1 DFQATT and CDR2 SNEGSKA (reference sequence).

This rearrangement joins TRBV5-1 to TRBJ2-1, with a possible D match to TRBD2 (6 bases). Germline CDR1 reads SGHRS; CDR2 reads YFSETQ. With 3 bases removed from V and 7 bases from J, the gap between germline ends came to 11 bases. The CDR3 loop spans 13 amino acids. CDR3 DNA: TGCGCCAGCAGCTCGCGGGGCAGGAATGAGCAGTTCTTC. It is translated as CASSSRGRNEQFF.

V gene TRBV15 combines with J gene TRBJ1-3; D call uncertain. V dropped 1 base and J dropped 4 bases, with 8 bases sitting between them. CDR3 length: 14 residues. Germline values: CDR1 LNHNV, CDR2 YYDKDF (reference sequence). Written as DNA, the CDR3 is TGTGCCACCAGCAGAGGGGAGCGAGGAAACACCATATATTTT. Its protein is CATSRGERGNTIYF.

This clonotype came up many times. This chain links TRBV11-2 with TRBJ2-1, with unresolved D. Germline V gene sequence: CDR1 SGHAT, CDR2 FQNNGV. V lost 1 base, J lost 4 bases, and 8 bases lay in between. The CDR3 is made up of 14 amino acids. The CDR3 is CASSLVLGYNEQFF. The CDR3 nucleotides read TGTGCCAGCAGCTTAGTCTTAGGGTACAATGAGCAGTTCTTC.

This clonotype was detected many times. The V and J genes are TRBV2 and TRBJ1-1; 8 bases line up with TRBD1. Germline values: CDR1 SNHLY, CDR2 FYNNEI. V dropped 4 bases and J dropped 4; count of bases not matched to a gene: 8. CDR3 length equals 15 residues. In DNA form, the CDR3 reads TGTGCCAGCAGTGCCGACAGGGGAATAGGCACTGAAGCTTTCTTT. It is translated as CASSADRGIGTEAFF.

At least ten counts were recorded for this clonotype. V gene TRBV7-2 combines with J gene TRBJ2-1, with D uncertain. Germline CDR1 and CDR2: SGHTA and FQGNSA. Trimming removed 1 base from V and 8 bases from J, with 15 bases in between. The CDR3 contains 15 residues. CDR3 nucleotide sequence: TGTGCCAGCAGCTTAGATTGGGCCCCGGACGATGAGCAGTTCTTC. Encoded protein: CASSLDWAPDDEQFF.

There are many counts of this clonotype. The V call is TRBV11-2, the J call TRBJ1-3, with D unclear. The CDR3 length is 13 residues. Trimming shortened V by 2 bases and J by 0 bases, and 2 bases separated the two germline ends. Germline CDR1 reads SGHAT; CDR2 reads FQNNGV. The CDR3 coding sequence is TGTGCCAGCAGCTTAAGCTCTGGAAACACCATATATTTT. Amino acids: CASSLSSGNTIYF. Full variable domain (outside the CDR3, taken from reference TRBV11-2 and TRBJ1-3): EAGVAQSPRYKIIEKRQSVAFWCNPISGHATLYWYQQILGQGPKLLIQFQNNGVVDDSQLPKDRFSAERLKGVDSTLKIQPAKLEDSAVYLCASSLSSGNTIYFGEGSWLTVV.

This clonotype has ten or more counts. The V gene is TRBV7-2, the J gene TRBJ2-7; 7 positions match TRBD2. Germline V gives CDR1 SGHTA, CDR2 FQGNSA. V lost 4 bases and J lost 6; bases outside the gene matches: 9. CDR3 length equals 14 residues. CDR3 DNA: TGTGCCAGCAGCTGGAGCGGGGCCTCCGGCGAGCAGTACTTC. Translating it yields CASSWSGASGEQYF. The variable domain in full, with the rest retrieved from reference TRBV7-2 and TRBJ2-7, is GAGVSQSPSNKVTEKGKDVELRCDPISGHTALYWYRQSLGQGLEFLIYFQGNSAPDKSGLPSDRFSAERTGGSVSTLTIQRTQQEDSAVYLCASSWSGASGEQYFGPGTRLTVT.

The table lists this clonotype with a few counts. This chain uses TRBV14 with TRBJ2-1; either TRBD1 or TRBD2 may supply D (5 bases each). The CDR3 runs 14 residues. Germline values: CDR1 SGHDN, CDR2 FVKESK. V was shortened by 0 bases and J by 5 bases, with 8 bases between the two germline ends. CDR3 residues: CASSQDRGDNEQFF. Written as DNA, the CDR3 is TGTGCCAGCAGCCAAGATCGAGGGGACAATGAGCAGTTCTTC.

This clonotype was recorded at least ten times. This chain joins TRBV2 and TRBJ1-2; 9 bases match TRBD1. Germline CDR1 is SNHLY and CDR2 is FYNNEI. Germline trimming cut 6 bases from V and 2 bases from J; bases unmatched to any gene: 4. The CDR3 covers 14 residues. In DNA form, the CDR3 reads TGTGCCAGCAGGCCGGGACAGGGAAACTATGGCTACACCTTC. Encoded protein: CASRPGQGNYGYTF.

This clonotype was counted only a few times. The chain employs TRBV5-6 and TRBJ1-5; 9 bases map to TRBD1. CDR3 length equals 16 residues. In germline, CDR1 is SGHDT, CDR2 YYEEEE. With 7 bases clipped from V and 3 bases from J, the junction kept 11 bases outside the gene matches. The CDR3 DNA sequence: TGTGCCAGCTCCTTTCGGGGACAGGGTGCCAATCAGCCCCAGCATTTT. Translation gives CASSFRGQGANQPQHF.

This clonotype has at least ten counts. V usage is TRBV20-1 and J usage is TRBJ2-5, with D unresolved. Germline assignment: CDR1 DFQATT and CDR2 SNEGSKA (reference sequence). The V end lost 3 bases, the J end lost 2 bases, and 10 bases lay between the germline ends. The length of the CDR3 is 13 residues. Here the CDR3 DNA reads TGCAGTGCTAGTCGGGCAGCTCAAGAGACCCAGTACTTC. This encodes CSASRAAQETQYF.

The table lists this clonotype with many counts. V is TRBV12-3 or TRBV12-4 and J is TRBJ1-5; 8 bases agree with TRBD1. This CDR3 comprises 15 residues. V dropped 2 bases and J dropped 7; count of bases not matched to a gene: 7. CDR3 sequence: CASSLSQGAGQPQHF. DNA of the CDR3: TGTGCCAGCAGTTTAAGCCAGGGGGCAGGCCAGCCCCAGCATTTT.

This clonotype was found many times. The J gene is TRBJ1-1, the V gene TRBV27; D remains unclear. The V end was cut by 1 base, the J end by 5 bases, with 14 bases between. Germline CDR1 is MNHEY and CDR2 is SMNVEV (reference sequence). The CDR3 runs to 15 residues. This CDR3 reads CASSLYVPGVTEAFF. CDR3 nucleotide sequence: TGTGCCAGCAGTTTATACGTTCCAGGAGTGACTGAAGCTTTCTTT.

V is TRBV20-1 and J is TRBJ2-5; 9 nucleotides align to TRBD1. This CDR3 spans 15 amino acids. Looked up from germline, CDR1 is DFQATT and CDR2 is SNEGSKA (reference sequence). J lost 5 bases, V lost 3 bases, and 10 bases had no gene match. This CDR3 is CSASPPTGGWETQYF. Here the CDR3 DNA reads TGCAGTGCTAGTCCCCCTACAGGGGGCTGGGAGACCCAGTACTTC.

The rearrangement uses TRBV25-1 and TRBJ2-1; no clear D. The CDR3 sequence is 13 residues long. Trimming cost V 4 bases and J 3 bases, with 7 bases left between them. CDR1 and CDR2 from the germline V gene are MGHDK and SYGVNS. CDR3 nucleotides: TGTGCCAGCAGTGTTCTGGGCTACAATGAGCAGTTCTTC. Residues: CASSVLGYNEQFF.

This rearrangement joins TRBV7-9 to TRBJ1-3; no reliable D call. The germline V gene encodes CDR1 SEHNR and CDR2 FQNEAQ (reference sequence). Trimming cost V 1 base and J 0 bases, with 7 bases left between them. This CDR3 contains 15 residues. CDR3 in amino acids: CASSLVGVSGNTIYF. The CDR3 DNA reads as TGTGCCAGCAGCTTAGTCGGGGTCTCTGGAAACACCATATATTTT.

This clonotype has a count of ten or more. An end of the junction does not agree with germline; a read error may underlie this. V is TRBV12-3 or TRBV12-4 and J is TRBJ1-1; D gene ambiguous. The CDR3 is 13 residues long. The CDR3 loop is CASSLVSRPEAFF. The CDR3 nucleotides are TGTGCCAGCAGTTTAGTTTCAAGGCCTGAGGCTTTCTTT.

The CDR3 region has the DNA TGTGCCAGCAGCCATTCGCCAGGGAGCGTTTCACCCCTCCACTTT. Translation gives CASSHSPGSVSPLHF. The chain has TRBV12-3 or TRBV12-4 and TRBJ1-6; D is perhaps TRBD1 (5 bases). The CDR3 is 15 residues long. Trimming left V 6 bases short and J 9 bases short, with 18 bases between.

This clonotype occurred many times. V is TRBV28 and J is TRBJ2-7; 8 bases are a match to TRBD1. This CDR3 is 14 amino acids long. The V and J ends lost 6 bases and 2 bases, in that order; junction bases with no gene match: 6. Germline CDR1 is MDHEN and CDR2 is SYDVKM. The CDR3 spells CASSRTGLTYEQYF. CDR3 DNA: TGTGCCAGCAGCCGGACAGGGCTTACCTACGAGCAGTACTTC. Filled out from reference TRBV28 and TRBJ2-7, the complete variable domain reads DVKVTQSSRYLVKRTGEKVFLECVQDMDHENMFWYRQDPGLGLRLIYFSYDVKMKEKGDIPEGYSVSREKKERFSLILESASTNQTSMYLCASSRTGLTYEQYFGPGTRLTVT.

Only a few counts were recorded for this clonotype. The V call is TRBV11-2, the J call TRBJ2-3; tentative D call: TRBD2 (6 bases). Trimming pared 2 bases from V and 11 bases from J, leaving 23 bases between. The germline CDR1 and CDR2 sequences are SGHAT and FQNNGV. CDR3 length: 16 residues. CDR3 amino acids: CASSLSTRGVKMGQYF. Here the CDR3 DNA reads TGTGCCAGCAGCTTATCGACACGCGGGGTAAAGATGGGGCAGTATTTT.

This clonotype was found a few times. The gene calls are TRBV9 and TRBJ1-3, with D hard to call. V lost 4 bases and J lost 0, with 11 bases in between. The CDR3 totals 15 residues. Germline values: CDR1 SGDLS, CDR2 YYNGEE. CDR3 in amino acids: CASSPRRSSGNTIYF. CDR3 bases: TGTGCCAGCAGCCCCCGACGGAGCTCTGGAAACACCATATATTTT.

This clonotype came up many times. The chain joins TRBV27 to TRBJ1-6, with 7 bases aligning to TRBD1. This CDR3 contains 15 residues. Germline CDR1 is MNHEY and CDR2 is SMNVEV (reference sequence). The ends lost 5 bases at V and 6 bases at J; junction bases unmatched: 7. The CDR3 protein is CASSQMQGVNSPLHF. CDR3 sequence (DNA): TGTGCCAGCAGTCAAATGCAGGGGGTTAATTCACCCCTCCACTTT.

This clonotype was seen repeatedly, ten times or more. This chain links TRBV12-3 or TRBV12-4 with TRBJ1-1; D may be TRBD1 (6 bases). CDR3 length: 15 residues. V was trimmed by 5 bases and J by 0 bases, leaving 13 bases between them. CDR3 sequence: CASSPWGGMNTEAFF. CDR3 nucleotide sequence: TGTGCCAGCAGTCCCTGGGGGGGCATGAACACTGAAGCTTTCTTT.

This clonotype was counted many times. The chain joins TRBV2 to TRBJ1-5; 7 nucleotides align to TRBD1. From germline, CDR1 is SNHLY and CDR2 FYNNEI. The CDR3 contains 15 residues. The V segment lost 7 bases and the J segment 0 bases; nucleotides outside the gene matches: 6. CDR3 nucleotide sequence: TGTGCCAGCACCCGGACAGGACCTAGCAATCAGCCCCAGCATTTT. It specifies CASTRTGPSNQPQHF.

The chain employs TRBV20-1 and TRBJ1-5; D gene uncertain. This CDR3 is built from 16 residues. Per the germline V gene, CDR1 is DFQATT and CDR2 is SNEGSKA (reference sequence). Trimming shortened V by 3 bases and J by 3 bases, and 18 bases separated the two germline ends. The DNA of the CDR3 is TGCAGTGCTAGTTACTCCCTCCTGGTCCCCAATCAGCCCCAGCATTTT. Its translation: CSASYSLLVPNQPQHF.

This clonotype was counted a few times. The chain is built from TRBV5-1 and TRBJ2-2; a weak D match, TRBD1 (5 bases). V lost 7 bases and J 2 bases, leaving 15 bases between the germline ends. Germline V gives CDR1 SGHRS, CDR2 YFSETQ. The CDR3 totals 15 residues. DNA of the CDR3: TGCGCCAGCGGCCACCGAGACAGAAACACCGGGGAGCTGTTTTTT. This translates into CASGHRDRNTGELFF. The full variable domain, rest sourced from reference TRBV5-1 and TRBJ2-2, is KAGVTQTPRYLIKTRGQQVTLSCSPISGHRSVSWYQQTPGQGLQFLFEYFSETQRNKGNFPGRFSGRQFSNSRSEMNVSTLELGDSALYLCASGHRDRNTGELFFGEGSRLTVL.

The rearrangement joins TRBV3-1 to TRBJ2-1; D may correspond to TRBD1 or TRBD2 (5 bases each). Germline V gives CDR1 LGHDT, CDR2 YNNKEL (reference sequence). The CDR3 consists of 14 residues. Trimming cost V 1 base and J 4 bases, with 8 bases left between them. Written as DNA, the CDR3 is TGTGCCAGCAGCCAAGGGGGGTTATACAATGAGCAGTTCTTC. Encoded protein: CASSQGGLYNEQFF.

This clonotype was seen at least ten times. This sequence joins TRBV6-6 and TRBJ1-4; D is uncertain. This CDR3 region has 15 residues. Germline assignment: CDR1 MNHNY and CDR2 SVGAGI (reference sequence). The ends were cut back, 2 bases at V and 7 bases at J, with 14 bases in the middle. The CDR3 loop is CASSYGPPEGEKLFF. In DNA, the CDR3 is TGTGCCAGCAGTTACGGCCCACCCGAGGGTGAAAAACTGTTTTTT.

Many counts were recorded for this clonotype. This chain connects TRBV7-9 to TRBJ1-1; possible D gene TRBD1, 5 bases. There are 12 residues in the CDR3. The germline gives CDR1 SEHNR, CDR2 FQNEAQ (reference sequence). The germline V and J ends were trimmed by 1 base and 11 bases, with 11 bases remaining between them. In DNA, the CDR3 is TGTGCCAGCAGCTTAGTTTCAGGGTACGCTTTCTTT. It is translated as CASSLVSGYAFF.